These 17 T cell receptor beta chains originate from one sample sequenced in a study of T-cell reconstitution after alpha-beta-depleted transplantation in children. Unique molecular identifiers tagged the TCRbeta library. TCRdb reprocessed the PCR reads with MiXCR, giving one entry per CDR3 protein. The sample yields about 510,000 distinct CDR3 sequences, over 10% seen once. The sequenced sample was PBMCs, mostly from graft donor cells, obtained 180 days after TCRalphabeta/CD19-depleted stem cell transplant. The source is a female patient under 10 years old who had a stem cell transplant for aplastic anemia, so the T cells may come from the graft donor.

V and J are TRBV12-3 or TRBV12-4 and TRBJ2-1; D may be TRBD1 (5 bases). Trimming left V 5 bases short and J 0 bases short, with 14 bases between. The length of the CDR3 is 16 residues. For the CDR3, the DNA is TGTGCCAGCAGTCCGCCCGGACATCGCTCCTACAATGAGCAGTTCTTC. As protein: CASSPPGHRSYNEQFF.

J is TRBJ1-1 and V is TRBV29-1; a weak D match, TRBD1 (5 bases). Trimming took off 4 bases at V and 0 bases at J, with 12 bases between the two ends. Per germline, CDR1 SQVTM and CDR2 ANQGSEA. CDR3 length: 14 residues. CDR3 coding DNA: TGCAGCGTTGCTAGGGGATTGATGAACACTGAAGCTTTCTTT. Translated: CSVARGLMNTEAFF.

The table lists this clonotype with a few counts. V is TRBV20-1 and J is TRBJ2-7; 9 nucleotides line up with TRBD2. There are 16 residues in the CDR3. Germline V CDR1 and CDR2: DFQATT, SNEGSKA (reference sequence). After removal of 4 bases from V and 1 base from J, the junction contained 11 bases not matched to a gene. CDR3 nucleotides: TGCAGTGCTAAAGCGGAGACTAGCGGCTTTTCCTACGAGCAGTACTTC. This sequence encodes CSAKAETSGFSYEQYF.

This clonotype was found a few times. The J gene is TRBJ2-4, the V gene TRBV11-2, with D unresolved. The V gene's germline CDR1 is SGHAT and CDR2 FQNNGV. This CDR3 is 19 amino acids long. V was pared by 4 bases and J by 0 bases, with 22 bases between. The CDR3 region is CASSSQPGPDGLAKNIQYF. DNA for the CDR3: TGTGCCAGCAGCTCTCAACCGGGCCCCGACGGGCTAGCCAAAAACATTCAGTACTTC.

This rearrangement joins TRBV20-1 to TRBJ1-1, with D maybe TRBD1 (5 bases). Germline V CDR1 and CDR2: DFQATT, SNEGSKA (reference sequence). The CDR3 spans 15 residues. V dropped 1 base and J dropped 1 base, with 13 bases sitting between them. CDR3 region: CSARVTRGTNTEAFF. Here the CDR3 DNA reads TGCAGTGCTAGAGTGACTCGGGGGACGAACACTGAAGCTTTCTTT.

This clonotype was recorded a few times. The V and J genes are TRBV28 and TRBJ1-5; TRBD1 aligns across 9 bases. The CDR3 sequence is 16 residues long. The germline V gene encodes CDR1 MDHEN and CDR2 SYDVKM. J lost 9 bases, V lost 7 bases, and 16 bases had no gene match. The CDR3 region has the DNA TGTGCCAGCACCAACCCGGGACAGGGTCCCTCGCGGCCCCAGCATTTT. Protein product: CASTNPGQGPSRPQHF.

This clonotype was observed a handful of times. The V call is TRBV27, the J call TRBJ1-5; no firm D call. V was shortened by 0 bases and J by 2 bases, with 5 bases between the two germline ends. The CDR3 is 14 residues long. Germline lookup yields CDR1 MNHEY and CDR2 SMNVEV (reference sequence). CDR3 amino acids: CASSLSNGNQPQHF. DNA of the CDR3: TGTGCCAGCAGTTTATCGAACGGCAATCAGCCCCAGCATTTT.

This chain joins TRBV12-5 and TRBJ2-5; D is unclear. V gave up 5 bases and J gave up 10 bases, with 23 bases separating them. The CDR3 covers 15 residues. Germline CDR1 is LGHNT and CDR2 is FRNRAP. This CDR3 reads CASGPPTENKRIQYF. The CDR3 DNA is TGTGCTAGTGGTCCACCCACAGAAAATAAGAGAATCCAGTACTTC.

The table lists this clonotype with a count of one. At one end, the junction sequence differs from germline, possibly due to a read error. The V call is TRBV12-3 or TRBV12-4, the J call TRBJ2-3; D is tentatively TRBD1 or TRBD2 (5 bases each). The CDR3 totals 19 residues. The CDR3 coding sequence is TGTGCCTGCAGTCCAGCACGAATCGCCGGGGCAGCCATCACAGATACGCAGTATTTT. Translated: CACSPARIAGAAITDTQYF.

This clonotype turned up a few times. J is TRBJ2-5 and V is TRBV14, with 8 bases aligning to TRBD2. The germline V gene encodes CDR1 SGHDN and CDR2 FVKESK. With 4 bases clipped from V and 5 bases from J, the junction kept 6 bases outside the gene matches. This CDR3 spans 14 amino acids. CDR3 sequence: CASSPLAGMETQYF. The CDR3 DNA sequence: TGTGCCAGCAGCCCCTTAGCGGGAATGGAGACCCAGTACTTC.

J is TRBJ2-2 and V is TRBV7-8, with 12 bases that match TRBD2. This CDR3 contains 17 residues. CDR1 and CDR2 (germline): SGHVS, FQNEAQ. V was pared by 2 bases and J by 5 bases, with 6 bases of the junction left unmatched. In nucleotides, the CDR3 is TGTGCCAGCAGCTTACTAGCGGGAGGGCAAGCAACCGGGGAGCTGTTTTTT. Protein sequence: CASSLLAGGQATGELFF.

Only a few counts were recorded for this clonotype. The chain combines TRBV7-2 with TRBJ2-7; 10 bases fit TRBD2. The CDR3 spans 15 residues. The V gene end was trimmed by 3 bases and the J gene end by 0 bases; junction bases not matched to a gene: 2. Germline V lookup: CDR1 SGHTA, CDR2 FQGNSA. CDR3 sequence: CASSLRLAGSYEQYF. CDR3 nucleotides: TGTGCCAGCAGCTTGCGACTAGCGGGCTCCTACGAGCAGTACTTC.

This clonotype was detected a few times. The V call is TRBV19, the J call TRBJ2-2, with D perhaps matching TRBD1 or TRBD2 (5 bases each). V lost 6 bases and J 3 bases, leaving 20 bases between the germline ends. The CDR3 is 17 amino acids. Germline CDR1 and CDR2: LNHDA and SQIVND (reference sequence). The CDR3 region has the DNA TGTGCCAGTAGGACCGCGGTGGGACGAAGAGACACCGGGGAGCTGTTTTTT. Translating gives CASRTAVGRRDTGELFF.

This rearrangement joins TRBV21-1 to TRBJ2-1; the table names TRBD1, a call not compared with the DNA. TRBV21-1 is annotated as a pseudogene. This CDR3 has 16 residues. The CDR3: CASSGSSGQLYNEQFF. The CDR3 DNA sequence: TGTGCCAGCAGCGGGTCCTCGGGACAGCTATACAATGAGCAGTTCTTC.

The chain's CDR3 is CASSSVGSGFSYEQYF. CDR3 sequence (DNA): TGTGCCAGCAGTTCCGTTGGAAGCGGGTTCTCCTACGAGCAGTACTTC. The genes are TRBV28 and TRBJ2-7; D is possibly TRBD2 (6 bases). The V and J ends lost 4 bases and 0 bases respectively, with 16 bases between them. CDR1 and CDR2 from the germline V gene are MDHEN and SYDVKM. CDR3 size: 16 residues.

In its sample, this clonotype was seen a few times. The CDR3 DNA follows: TGTGCCAGCAGTTTATTTGCGACCGAAAACATTCAGTACTTC. It encodes CASSLFATENIQYF. The V and J genes are TRBV27 and TRBJ2-4; D unresolved. CDR1 is MNHEY, CDR2 SMNVEV, per germline (reference sequence). V was clipped by 1 base and J by 5 bases, with 9 bases between them. The CDR3 length is 14 residues.

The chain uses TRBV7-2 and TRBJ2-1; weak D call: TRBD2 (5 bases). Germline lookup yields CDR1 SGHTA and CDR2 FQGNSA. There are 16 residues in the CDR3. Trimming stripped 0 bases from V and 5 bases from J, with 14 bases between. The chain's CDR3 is CASSLAGVAVDNEQFF. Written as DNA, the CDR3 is TGTGCCAGCAGCTTAGCGGGAGTAGCCGTCGACAATGAGCAGTTCTTC.